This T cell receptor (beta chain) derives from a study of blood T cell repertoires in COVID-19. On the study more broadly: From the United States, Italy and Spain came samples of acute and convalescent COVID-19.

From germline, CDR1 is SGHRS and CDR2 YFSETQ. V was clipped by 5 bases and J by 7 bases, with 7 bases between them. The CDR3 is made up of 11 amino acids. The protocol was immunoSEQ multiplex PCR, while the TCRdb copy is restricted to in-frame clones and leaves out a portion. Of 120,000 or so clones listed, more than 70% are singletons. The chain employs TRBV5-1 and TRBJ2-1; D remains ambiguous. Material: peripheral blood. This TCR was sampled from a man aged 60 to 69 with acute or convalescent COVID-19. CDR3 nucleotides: TGCGCCAGCAGTCGGGTGAATGAGCAGTTCTTC. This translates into CASSRVNEQFF.